This TCR beta chain was observed in a study of blood T cell repertoires in COVID-19. For the study at large: Specimens from acute and convalescent COVID-19 originated in the United States, Italy and Spain. T cells, B-cell-depleted T cells, or PBMCs provided the cDNA or gDNA that served as material.

Per the original data handling: The assay estimated nucleated cells by amplifying reference gene primers. Libraries were prepared by immunoSEQ multiplex PCR; TCRdb keeps only in-frame clonotypes and omits some of them. That table supplies the V and J calls and clone size; D and trimming were determined from the DNA. This table has hundreds of thousands of clones, around 85% appearing once. This CDR3 is 14 amino acids long. The germline V gene encodes CDR1 SGHAT and CDR2 FQNNGV. The germline V and J ends were trimmed by 1 base and 2 bases, with 6 bases remaining between them. The receptor was derived from a man in his forties or fifties with acute or convalescent COVID-19. The V and J genes are TRBV11-2 and TRBJ1-3; D ambiguous. The sequenced sample was peripheral blood. The CDR3 here is CASSLGAPGNTIYF. In DNA form, the CDR3 reads TGTGCCAGCAGCTTAGGGGCCCCTGGAAACACCATATATTTT.